The 16 T cell receptor beta chains reported below all come from one sample, sequenced in a study of blood T cells in healthy people across ages. A second PCR, run for roughly 7 to 11 cycles, used a sample-barcoded 5' primer plus a J-beta primer mix. TCRdb recomputed calls from the 5' RACE reads with MiXCR, one row per CDR3 protein. The sample carries a few hundred thousand distinct CDR3 sequences, approximately 30% recorded once. The sequenced sample was blood. These receptors all come from a woman aged 70-85 years in good health.

This clonotype appeared many times. The chain combines TRBV18 with TRBJ2-3; D unresolved. Trimming stripped 6 bases from V and 1 base from J, with 11 bases between. Germline CDR1 reads KGHSH; CDR2 reads LQKENI. This CDR3 has 14 residues. The CDR3 protein is CASSLMERTDTQYF. CDR3 nucleotides: TGTGCCAGCTCCCTAATGGAGCGCACAGATACGCAGTATTTT.

This clonotype appeared a few times. This chain joins TRBV7-2 and TRBJ2-4; D is tentatively TRBD1 or TRBD2 (7 bases each). CDR1 SGHTA and CDR2 FQGNSA come from the germline V gene. The CDR3 totals 17 residues. Trimming removed 4 bases at V and 0 bases at J, with 16 bases between. The CDR3 nucleotides are TGTGCCAGCAGCTCGCAGGGGGGGCTTCTAGCCAAAAACATTCAGTACTTC. The encoded protein is CASSSQGGLLAKNIQYF.

This clonotype has just a few counts. The rearrangement uses TRBV29-1 and TRBJ1-4; no clear D. This CDR3 contains 11 residues. Trimming cost V 5 bases and J 8 bases, with 9 bases left between them. Per germline, CDR1 SQVTM and CDR2 ANQGSEA. The chain's CDR3 is CSVKFREKLFF. CDR3 sequence (DNA): TGCAGCGTTAAGTTCCGCGAAAAACTGTTTTTT.

The chain is built from TRBV5-1 and TRBJ1-2; the match to TRBD1 covers 8 bases. The CDR3 runs to 14 residues. Trimming took 2 bases from V and 8 from J; bases not matched to a gene: 8. Germline loops: CDR1 SGHRS, CDR2 YFSETQ. CDR3 nucleotide sequence: TGCGCCAGCAGCTTTTCCGGACAGGGAGGCGGCTACACCTTC. Protein sequence: CASSFSGQGGGYTF.

This clonotype was picked up a small number of times. This chain uses TRBV30 with TRBJ1-1; D is unresolved. CDR3 length: 12 residues. Trimming took 0 bases from V and 7 from J, leaving 9 bases between them. Germline values: CDR1 GTSNPN, CDR2 SVGIG (reference sequence). The CDR3 nucleotides read TGTGCCTGGAGTGTACGGAGTTTTGAAGCTTTCTTT. Amino acid sequence: CAWSVRSFEAFF.

The sample holds a few counts of this clonotype. V and J are TRBV7-9 and TRBJ1-1, with a possible D match to TRBD1 (5 bases). V dropped 3 bases and J dropped 5 bases, with 10 bases sitting between them. Germline values: CDR1 SEHNR, CDR2 FQNEAQ (reference sequence). This CDR3 has 13 amino acids. The CDR3 region is CASSFQGLTEAFF. Here the CDR3 DNA reads TGTGCCAGCAGCTTCCAGGGTCTAACTGAAGCTTTCTTT.

The chain employs TRBV29-1 and TRBJ2-5; perhaps TRBD1 as D (6 bases). The J call may be mistaken, given a closer DNA end match to TRBJ2-7. This CDR3 is 13 amino acids long. CDR1 is SQVTM and CDR2 is ANQGSEA in the germline V gene. CDR3 nucleotides: TGCAGCGTTGACGGCAACCCAGGGGACGAGCAGTACTTC. It specifies CSVDGNPGDEQYF.

A few counts support this clonotype. The CDR3, as DNA: TGTGCCAGCAGCCCCTTATATAATTCACCCCTCCACTTT. Residues: CASSPLYNSPLHF. V is TRBV27 and J is TRBJ1-6; D not certain. This CDR3 is built from 13 residues. Trimming removed 6 bases from V and 4 bases from J, with 7 bases in between. Germline CDR1 is MNHEY and CDR2 is SMNVEV (reference sequence).

The gene calls are TRBV24-1 and TRBJ1-5; D unresolved. The V gene lost 2 bases and the J gene lost 5 bases, with 6 bases spanning the gap. The CDR3 spans 13 residues. Germline lookup yields CDR1 KGHDR and CDR2 SFDVKD. CDR3 amino acids: CATSDSRDQPQHF. The CDR3 DNA reads as TGTGCCACCAGTGATTCAAGGGATCAGCCCCAGCATTTT.

In the case of this clonotype: An end of the junction differs from the germline gene, which may be a read error. The chain has TRBV11-2 and TRBJ2-3, with D uncertain. CDR3 length: 11 residues. Germline CDR1 SGHAT, CDR2 FQNNGV. CDR3 region: CAGSATDTQYF. CDR3 nucleotide sequence: TGTGCCGGCAGCGCCACAGATACGCAGTATTTT.

The chain links TRBV6-1 to TRBJ2-1; 10 bases map to TRBD2. The V gene end was trimmed by 10 bases and the J gene end by 0 bases; junction bases not matched to a gene: 15. Per germline, CDR1 MNHNS and CDR2 SASEGT. The CDR3 extends over 18 amino acids. The CDR3 nucleotides are TGTGCCACCTGGGGGGGTAGCGGGGGGTTGAGCTCCTACAATGAGCAGTTCTTC. Its translation: CATWGGSGGLSSYNEQFF.

This clonotype turned up a few times. The V gene is TRBV4-3, the J gene TRBJ1-1; 7 positions match TRBD1. J was trimmed by 5 bases and V by 4 bases; bases with no gene match: 7. The germline V gene has CDR1 LGHNA and CDR2 YSLEER. The CDR3 runs 14 residues. The CDR3 spells CASSPPDRATEAFF. DNA of the CDR3: TGCGCCAGCAGCCCCCCTGACAGGGCAACTGAAGCTTTCTTT.

CDR3 sequence reads: CASSFRTSGGEFF. CDR3 bases: TGTGCCAGCAGCTTTAGGACCAGCGGGGGTGAGTTCTTC. The V gene is TRBV7-2, the J gene TRBJ2-1; TRBD2 matches at 8 bases. Germline V lookup: CDR1 SGHTA, CDR2 FQGNSA. This CDR3 region has 13 residues. V was clipped by 3 bases and J by 14 bases; unmatched bases: 9.

This clonotype showed up just a few times. The chain carries TRBV20-1 and TRBJ1-6; D uncertain. Trimming removed 2 bases at V and 7 bases at J, with 6 bases between. The CDR3 is 12 residues long. Germline CDR1 reads DFQATT; CDR2 reads SNEGSKA (reference sequence). The CDR3 region is CSARRNNSPLHF. DNA for the CDR3: TGCAGTGCTAGACGAAACAATTCACCCCTCCACTTT.

The chain carries TRBV3-1 and TRBJ2-7; tentative D call: TRBD2 (5 bases). V lost 1 base and J lost 2, with 12 bases in between. The CDR3 totals 15 residues. Germline lookup yields CDR1 LGHDT and CDR2 YNNKEL (reference sequence). The CDR3 sequence: CASSQVWRGPYEQYF. The CDR3 DNA reads TGTGCCAGCAGCCAAGTTTGGAGAGGGCCCTACGAGCAGTACTTC.

This clonotype has just a few counts. The rearrangement joins TRBV14 to TRBJ2-5; D is possibly TRBD2 (6 bases). CDR1 and CDR2 from the germline V gene are SGHDN and FVKESK. Between the trimmed V and J ends, which lost 0 bases and 5 bases, there was a span of 13 bases. The CDR3 length is 15 residues. This CDR3 reads CASSQDRGRYETQYF. DNA of the CDR3: TGTGCCAGCAGCCAAGACCGGGGGAGGTATGAGACCCAGTACTTC.